The clone carrying this T cell receptor beta chain was detected a few times. This sample is drawn from a study of blood T cell repertoires in COVID-19. Study summary: Spain, Italy and the United States supplied samples that represented acute and convalescent COVID-19. Nucleic acid was either cDNA or gDNA, and it came from T cells, B-cell-depleted T cells, or PBMCs.

Original processing methods: Amplification from reference gene primers served as the basis for estimated nucleated cell counts. Clones were sequenced by immunoSEQ multiplex PCR, and TCRdb holds only the in-frame ones, with some missing. That table supplies the V and J calls and clone size; D and trimming were determined from the DNA. The data hold 30,000 to 35,000 clones, with 75% observed a single time. There are 16 residues in the CDR3. Germline V gene data show CDR1 as SGHAT and CDR2 as FQNNGV. V was clipped by 5 bases and J by 2 bases, with 17 bases between them. The clonotype was recovered from a man aged 80 or over with active or convalescent COVID-19. Sample: peripheral blood. The rearrangement links TRBV11-2 to TRBJ2-3, with D possibly matching TRBD1 (6 bases). CDR3 region: CASSLYAGATTDTQYF. In nucleotides, the CDR3 is TGTGCCAGCAGCCTATACGCAGGGGCCACCACAGATACGCAGTATTTT.